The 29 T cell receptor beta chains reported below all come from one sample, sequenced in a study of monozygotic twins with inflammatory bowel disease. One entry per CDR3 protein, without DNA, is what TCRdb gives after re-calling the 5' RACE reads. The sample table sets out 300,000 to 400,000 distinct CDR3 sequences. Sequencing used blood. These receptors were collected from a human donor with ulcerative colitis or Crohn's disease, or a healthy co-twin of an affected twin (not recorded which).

This chain's CDR3 is CASSLLREGQDTQYF. This chain connects TRBV28 to TRBJ2-3; the D gene TCRdb calls, TRBD2, cannot be checked with no DNA. The germline gives CDR1 MDHEN, CDR2 SYDVKM. The CDR3 contains 15 residues.

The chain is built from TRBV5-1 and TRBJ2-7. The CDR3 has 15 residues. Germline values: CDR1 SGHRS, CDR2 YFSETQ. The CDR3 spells CASSLEVGQPYEQYF. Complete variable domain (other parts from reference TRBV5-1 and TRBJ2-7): KAGVTQTPRYLIKTRGQQVTLSCSPISGHRSVSWYQQTPGQGLQFLFEYFSETQRNKGNFPGRFSGRQFSNSRSEMNVSTLELGDSALYLCASSLEVGQPYEQYFGPGTRLTVT.

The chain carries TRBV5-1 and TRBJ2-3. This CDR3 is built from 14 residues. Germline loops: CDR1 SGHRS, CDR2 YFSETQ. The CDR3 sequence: CASSVDSLADTQYF.

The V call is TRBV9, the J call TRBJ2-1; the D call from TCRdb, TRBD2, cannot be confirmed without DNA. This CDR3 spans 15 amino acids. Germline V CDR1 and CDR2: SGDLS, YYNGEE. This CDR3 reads CASSVRPSGINEQFF. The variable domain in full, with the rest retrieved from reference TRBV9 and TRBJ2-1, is DSGVTQTPKHLITATGQRVTLRCSPRSGDLSVYWYQQSLDQGLQFLIQYYNGEERAKGNILERFSAQQFPDLHSELNLSSLELGDSALYFCASSVRPSGINEQFFGPGTRLTVL.

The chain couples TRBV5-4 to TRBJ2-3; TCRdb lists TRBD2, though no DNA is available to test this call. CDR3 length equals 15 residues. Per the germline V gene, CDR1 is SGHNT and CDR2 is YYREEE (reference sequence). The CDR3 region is CASSSADYLTDTQYF.

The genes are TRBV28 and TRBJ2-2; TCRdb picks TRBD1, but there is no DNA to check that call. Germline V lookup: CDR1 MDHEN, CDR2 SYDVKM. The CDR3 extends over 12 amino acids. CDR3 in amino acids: CASTGWTGELFF.

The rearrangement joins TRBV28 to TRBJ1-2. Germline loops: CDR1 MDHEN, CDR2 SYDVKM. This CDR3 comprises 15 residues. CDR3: CASSLIGSSNYGYTF.

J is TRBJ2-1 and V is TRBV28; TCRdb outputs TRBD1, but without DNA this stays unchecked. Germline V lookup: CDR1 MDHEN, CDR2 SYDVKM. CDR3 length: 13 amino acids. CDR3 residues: CASSLPGQNEQFF.

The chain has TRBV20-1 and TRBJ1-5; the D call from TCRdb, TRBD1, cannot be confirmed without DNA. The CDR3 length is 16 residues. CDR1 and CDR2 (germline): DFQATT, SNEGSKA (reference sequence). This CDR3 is CSATALGQPLVQPQHF.

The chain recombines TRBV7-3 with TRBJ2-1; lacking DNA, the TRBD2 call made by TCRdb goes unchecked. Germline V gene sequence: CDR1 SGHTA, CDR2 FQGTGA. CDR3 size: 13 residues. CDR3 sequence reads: CASGLSAGNEQFF.

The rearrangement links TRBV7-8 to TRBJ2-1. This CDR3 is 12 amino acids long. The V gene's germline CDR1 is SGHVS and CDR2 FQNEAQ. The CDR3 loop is CASSLATGTQFF.

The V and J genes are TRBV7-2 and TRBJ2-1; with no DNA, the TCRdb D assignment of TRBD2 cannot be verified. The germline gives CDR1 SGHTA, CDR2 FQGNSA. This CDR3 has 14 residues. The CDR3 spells CASSLDYFGYSQFF.

CDR3 loop: CASSLRTGGHEQFF. The chain couples TRBV5-1 to TRBJ2-1; no DNA is available, so the TRBD1 call from TCRdb remains unchecked. The CDR3 is 14 amino acids. CDR1 is SGHRS and CDR2 is YFSETQ in the germline V gene. The full variable domain, with the rest looked up from reference TRBV5-1 and TRBJ2-1, is KAGVTQTPRYLIKTRGQQVTLSCSPISGHRSVSWYQQTPGQGLQFLFEYFSETQRNKGNFPGRFSGRQFSNSRSEMNVSTLELGDSALYLCASSLRTGGHEQFFGPGTRLTVL.

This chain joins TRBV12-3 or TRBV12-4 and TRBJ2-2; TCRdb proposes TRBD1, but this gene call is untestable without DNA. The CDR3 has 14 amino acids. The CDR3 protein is CASSLQQGAGELFF.

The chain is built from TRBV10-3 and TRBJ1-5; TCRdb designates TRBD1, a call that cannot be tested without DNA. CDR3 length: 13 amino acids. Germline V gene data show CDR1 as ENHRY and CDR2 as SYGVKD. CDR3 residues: CAIKGTGGQPQHF.

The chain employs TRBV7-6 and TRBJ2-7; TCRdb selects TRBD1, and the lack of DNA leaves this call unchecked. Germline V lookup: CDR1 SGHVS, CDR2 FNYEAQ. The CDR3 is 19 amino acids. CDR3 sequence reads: CASSLVVFTPGQGSYEQYF.

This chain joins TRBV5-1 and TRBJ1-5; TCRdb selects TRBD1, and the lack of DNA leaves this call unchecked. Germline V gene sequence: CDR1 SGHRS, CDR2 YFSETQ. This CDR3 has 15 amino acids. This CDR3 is CASSKTGGSNQPQHF. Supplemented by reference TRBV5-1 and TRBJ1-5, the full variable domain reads KAGVTQTPRYLIKTRGQQVTLSCSPISGHRSVSWYQQTPGQGLQFLFEYFSETQRNKGNFPGRFSGRQFSNSRSEMNVSTLELGDSALYLCASSKTGGSNQPQHFGDGTRLSIL.

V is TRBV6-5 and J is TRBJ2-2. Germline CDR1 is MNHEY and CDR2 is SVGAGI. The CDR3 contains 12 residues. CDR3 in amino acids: CASSASPGELFF.

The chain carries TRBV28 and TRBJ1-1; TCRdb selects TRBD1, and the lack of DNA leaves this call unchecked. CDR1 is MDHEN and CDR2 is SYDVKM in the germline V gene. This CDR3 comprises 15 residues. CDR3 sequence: CASSQVTGMNTEAFF.

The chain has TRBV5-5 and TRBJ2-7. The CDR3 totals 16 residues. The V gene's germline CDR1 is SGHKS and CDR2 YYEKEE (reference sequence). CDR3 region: CASSLAPRSANYEQYF.

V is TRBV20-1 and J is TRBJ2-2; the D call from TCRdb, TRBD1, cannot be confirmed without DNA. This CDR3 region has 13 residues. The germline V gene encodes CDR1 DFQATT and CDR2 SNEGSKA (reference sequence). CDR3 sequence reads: CSAQGDFTGELFF.

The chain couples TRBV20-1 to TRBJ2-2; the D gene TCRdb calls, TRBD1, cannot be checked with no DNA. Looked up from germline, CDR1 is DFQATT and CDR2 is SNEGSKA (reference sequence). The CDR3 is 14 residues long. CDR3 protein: CSALGQLNTGELFF.

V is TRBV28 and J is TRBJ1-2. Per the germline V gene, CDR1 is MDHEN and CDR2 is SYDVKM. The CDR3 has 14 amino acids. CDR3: CASSLLAASYGYTF.

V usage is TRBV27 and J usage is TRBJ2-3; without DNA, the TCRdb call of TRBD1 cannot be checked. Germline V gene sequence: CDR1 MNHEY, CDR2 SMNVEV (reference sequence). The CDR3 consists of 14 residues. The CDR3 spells CASSLVSFTDTQYF.

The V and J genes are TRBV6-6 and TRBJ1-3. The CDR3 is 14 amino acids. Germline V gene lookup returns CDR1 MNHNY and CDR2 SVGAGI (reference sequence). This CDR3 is CASKAGSSGNTIYF.

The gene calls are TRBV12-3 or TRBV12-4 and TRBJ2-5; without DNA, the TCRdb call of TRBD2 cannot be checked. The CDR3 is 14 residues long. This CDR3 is CASSSQAGVVTQYF.

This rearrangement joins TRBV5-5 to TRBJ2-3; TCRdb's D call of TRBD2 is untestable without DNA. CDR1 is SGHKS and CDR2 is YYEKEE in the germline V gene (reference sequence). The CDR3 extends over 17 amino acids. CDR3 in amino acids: CASSPHPLAGVTDTQYF.

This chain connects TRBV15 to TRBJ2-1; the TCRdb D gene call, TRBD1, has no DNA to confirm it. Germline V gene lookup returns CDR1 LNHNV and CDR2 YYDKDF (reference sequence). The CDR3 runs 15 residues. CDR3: CATSRDRGTYNEQFF. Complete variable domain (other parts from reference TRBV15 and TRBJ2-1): DAMVIQNPRYQVTQFGKPVTLSCSQTLNHNVMYWYQQKSSQAPKLLFHYYDKDFNNEADTPDNFQSRRPNTSFCFLDIRSPGLGDTAMYLCATSRDRGTYNEQFFGPGTRLTVL.

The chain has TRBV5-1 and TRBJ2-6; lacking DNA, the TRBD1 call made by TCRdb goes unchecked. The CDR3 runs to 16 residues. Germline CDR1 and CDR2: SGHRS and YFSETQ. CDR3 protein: CASSGGTSSGANVLTF.